One and the same sample provided the 8 T cell receptor beta chains below, sequenced in a study of blood T cell repertoires in COVID-19. Assay used: immunoSEQ multiplex PCR; TCRdb lists only in-frame clones, some missing. The sample consists of about 270,000 clones, roughly 84% of them appearing once. Material for sequencing was peripheral blood. The receptors originated from a human donor with COVID-19, enrolled during active disease. The donor label of this sample is uncertain.

This sequence joins TRBV7-9 and TRBJ2-3; 9 bases match TRBD2. Germline loops: CDR1 SEHNR, CDR2 FQNEAQ (reference sequence). After removal of 0 bases from V and 1 base from J, the junction contained 5 bases not matched to a gene. This CDR3 spans 17 amino acids. The CDR3 DNA reads TGTGCCAGCAGCTTAGCCCTTAGCGGGAGTGGCACAGATACGCAGTATTTT. This translates into CASSLALSGSGTDTQYF.

The chain combines TRBV29-1 with TRBJ2-5; D perhaps matches TRBD1 (5 bases). Germline CDR1 reads SQVTM; CDR2 reads ANQGSEA. Trimming took 8 bases from V and 1 from J, leaving 14 bases between them. The CDR3 extends over 13 amino acids. The CDR3 is CSWAGQTQETQYF. Written as DNA, the CDR3 is TGCAGCTGGGCAGGGCAGACCCAAGAGACCCAGTACTTC.

The chain has TRBV27 and TRBJ1-1; 7 bases agree with TRBD1. The CDR3 extends over 14 amino acids. V lost 7 bases and J lost 5; bases outside the gene matches: 10. CDR1 and CDR2 from the germline V gene are MNHEY and SMNVEV (reference sequence). As DNA, the CDR3 is TGTGCCAGCACCCTGACAGGGTATTCTACTGAAGCTTTCTTT. This gives the protein CASTLTGYSTEAFF.

V is TRBV5-1 and J is TRBJ1-1; D remains ambiguous. Germline CDR1 reads SGHRS; CDR2 reads YFSETQ. V was trimmed by 0 bases and J by 1 base, leaving 7 bases between them. This CDR3 is 14 amino acids long. CDR3 in amino acids: CASSLEQPNTEAFF. Written as DNA, the CDR3 is TGCGCCAGCAGCTTGGAACAGCCGAACACTGAAGCTTTCTTT.

This chain uses TRBV5-5 with TRBJ2-5; D gene uncertain. This CDR3 region has 13 residues. Between the trimmed V and J ends, which lost 4 bases and 1 base, there was a span of 8 bases. The germline CDR1 and CDR2 sequences are SGHKS and YYEKEE (reference sequence). CDR3 sequence (DNA): TGTGCCAGCAGCGAACTCGGCCAAGAGACCCAGTACTTC. It encodes CASSELGQETQYF. The whole variable domain, filled in from reference TRBV5-5 and TRBJ2-5, reads DAGVTQSPTHLIKTRGQQVTLRCSPISGHKSVSWYQQVLGQGPQFIFQYYEKEERGRGNFPDRFSARQFPNYSSELNVNALLLGDSALYLCASSELGQETQYFGPGTRLLVL.

This chain joins TRBV7-9 and TRBJ1-1; D may be TRBD1 (5 bases). This CDR3 comprises 16 residues. Germline loops: CDR1 SEHNR, CDR2 FQNEAQ (reference sequence). Trimming left V 2 bases short and J 0 bases short, with 13 bases between. CDR3 protein: CASSLQGSYMNTEAFF. CDR3 nucleotide sequence: TGTGCCAGCAGCTTACAGGGTTCGTACATGAACACTGAAGCTTTCTTT.

The V and J genes are TRBV19 and TRBJ2-7; 10 bases map to TRBD1. V trimming: 3 bases; J trimming: 5 bases; junction bases outside the gene matches: 7. Per the germline V gene, CDR1 is LNHDA and CDR2 is SQIVND (reference sequence). CDR3 length: 15 residues. The DNA for the CDR3 is TGTGCCAGTAGTATGCTGGGACAGGGGCCCAACGAGCAGTACTTC. Encoded protein: CASSMLGQGPNEQYF.

The chain carries TRBV3-1 (or the pseudogene TRBV3-2) and TRBJ1-3, with D perhaps TRBD1 (5 bases). Germline assignment: CDR1 LGHDT and CDR2 YNNKEL (reference sequence). Trimming left V 4 bases short and J 0 bases short, with 7 bases between. This CDR3 region has 14 residues. The CDR3 here is CASSRGFSGNTIYF. CDR3 sequence (DNA): TGTGCCAGCAGCCGGGGCTTCTCTGGAAACACCATATATTTT.